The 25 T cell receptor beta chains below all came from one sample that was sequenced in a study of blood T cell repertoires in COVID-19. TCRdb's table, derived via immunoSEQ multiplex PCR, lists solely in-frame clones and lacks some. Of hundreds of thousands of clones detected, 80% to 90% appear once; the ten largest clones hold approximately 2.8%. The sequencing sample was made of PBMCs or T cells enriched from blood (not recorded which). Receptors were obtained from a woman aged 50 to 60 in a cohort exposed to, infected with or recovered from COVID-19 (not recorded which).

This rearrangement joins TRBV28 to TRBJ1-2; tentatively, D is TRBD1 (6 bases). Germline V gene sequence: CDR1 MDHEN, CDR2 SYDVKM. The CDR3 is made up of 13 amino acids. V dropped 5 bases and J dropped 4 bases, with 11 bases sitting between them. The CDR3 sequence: CASSPGQLYGYTF. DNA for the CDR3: TGTGCCAGCAGTCCCGGACAGCTCTATGGCTACACCTTC.

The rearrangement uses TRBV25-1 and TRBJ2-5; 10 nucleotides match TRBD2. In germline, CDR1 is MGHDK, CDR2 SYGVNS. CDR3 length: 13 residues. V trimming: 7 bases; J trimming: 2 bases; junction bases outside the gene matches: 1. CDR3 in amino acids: CASTSGGQETQYF. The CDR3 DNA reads TGTGCCAGCACTAGCGGGGGACAAGAGACCCAGTACTTC.

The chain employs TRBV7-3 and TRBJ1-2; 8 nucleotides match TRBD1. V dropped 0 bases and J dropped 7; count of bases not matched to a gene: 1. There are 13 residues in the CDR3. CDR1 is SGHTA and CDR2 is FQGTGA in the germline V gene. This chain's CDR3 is CASSLTDRVGYTF. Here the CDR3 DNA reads TGTGCCAGCAGCTTAACGGACAGGGTTGGCTACACCTTC.

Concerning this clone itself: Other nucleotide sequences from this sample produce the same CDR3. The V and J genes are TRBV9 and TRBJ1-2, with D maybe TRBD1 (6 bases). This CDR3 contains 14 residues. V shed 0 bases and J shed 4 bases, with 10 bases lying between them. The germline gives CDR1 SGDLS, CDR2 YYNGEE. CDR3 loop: CASSVDRGGYGYTF. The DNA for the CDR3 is TGTGCCAGCAGCGTAGATAGGGGGGGCTATGGCTACACCTTC. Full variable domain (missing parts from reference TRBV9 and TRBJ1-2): DSGVTQTPKHLITATGQRVTLRCSPRSGDLSVYWYQQSLDQGLQFLIQYYNGEERAKGNILERFSAQQFPDLHSELNLSSLELGDSALYFCASSVDRGGYGYTFGSGTRLTVV.

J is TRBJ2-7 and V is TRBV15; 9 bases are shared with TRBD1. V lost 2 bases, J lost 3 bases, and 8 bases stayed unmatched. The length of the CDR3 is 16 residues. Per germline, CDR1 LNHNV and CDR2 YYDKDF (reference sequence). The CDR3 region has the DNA TGTGCCACCAGCAGATCGAAGGGACAGGGAGGCTACGAGCAGTACTTC. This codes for CATSRSKGQGGYEQYF.

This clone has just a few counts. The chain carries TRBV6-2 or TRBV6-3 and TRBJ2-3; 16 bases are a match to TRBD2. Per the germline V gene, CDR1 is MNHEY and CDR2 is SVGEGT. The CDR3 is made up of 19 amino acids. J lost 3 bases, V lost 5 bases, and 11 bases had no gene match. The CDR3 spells CASSRSPGLAGGRTDTQYF. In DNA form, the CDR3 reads TGTGCCAGCAGTCGGTCTCCGGGACTAGCGGGGGGGAGGACAGATACGCAGTATTTT.

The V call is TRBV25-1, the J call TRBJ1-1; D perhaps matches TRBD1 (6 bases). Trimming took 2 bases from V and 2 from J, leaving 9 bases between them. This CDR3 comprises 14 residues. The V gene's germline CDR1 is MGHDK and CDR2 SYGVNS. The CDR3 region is CASSELGGNTEAFF. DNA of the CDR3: TGTGCCAGCAGTGAACTAGGGGGAAACACTGAAGCTTTCTTT.

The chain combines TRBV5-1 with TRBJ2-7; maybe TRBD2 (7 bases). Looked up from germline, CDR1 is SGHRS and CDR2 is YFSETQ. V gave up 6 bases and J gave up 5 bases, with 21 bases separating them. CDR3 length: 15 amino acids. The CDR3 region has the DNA TGCGCCAGCAACCCCGGTGAGGGGGGGGCCGACGAGCAGTACTTC. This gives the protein CASNPGEGGADEQYF.

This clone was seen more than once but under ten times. The CDR3 nucleotides read TGTGCCAGCAGCACGACCCGGTATCTGGGACAGGGCATTCGCACTGAAGCTTTCTTT. This sequence encodes CASSTTRYLGQGIRTEAFF. The chain combines TRBV7-2 with TRBJ1-1, with 9 bases matching TRBD1. Germline V gene lookup returns CDR1 SGHTA and CDR2 FQGNSA. The CDR3 spans 19 residues. V lost 5 bases and J lost 4; bases outside the gene matches: 20.

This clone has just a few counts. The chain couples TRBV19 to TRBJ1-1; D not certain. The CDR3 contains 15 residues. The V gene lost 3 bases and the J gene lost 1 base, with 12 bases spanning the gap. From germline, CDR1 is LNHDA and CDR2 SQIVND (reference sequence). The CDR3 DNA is TGTGCCAGTAGTATTAGACTAATTCAGAACACTGAAGCTTTCTTT. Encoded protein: CASSIRLIQNTEAFF. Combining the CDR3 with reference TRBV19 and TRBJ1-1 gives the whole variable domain DGGITQSPKYLFRKEGQNVTLSCEQNLNHDAMYWYRQDPGQGLRLIYYSQIVNDFQKGDIAEGYSVSREKKESFPLTVTSAQKNPTAFYLCASSIRLIQNTEAFFGQGTRLTVV.

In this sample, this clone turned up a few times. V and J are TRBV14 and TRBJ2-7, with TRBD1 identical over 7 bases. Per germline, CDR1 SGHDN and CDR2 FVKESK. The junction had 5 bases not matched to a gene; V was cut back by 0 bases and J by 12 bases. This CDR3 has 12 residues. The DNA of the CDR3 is TGTGCCAGCAGCCAAGAAGGGGACAGTCCGTACTTC. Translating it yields CASSQEGDSPYF.

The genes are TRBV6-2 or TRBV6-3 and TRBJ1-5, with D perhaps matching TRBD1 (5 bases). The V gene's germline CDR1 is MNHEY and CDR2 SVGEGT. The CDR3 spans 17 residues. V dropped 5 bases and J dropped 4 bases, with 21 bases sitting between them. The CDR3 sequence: CASSRMGVTGDNQPQHF. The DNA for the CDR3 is TGTGCCAGCAGTCGTATGGGCGTAACAGGCGATAATCAGCCCCAGCATTTT.

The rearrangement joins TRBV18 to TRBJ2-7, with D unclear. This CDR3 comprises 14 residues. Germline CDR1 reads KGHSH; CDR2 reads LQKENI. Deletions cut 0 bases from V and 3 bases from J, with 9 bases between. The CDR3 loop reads CASSPPGLFYEQYF. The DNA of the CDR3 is TGTGCCAGCTCACCACCGGGCCTCTTCTACGAGCAGTACTTC.

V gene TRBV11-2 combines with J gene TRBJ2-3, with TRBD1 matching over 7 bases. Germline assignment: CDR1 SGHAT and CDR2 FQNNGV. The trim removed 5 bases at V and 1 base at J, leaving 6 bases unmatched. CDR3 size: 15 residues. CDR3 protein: CASSQTGTRTDTQYF. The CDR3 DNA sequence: TGTGCCAGCAGCCAGACAGGGACCCGCACAGATACGCAGTATTTT.

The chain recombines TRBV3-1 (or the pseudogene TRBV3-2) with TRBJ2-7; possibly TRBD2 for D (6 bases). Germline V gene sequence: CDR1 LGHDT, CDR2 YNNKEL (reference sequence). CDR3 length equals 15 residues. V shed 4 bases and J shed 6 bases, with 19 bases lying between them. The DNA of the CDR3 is TGTGCCAGCAGCCCCCACCTCATGTCCGGGGGCGAGCAGTACTTC. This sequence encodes CASSPHLMSGGEQYF.

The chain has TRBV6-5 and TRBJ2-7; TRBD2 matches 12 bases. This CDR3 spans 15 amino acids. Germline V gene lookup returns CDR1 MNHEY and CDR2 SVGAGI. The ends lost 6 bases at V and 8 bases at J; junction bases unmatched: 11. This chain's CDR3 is CASRPGTSGFRKQYF. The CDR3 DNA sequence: TGTGCCAGCAGACCCGGGACTAGCGGGTTCAGGAAGCAGTACTTC.

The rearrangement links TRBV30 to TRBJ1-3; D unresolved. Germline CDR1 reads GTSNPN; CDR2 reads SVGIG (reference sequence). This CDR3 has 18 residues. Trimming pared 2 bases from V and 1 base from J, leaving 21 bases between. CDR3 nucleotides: TGTGCCTGGAGTATCAGGTCAACCCACCCCCTATCTGGAAACACCATATATTTT. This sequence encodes CAWSIRSTHPLSGNTIYF.

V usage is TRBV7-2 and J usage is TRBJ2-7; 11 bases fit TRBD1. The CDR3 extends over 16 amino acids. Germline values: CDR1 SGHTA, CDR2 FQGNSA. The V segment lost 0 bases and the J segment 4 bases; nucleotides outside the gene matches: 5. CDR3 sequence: CASSLAGTGGRYEQYF. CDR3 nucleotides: TGTGCCAGCAGCTTAGCTGGGACAGGGGGGAGGTACGAGCAGTACTTC.

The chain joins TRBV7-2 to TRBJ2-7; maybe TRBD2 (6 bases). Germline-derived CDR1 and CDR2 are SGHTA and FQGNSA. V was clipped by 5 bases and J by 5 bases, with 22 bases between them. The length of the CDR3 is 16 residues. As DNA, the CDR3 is TGTGCCAGCAGCCAGGAGGGCTTACGGGGGAGTCACGAGCAGTACTTC. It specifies CASSQEGLRGSHEQYF.

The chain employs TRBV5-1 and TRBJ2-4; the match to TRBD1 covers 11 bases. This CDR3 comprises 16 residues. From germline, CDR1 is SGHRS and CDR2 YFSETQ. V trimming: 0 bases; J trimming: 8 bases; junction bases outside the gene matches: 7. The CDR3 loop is CASSLEGQGEIDIQYF. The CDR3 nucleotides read TGCGCCAGCAGCTTGGAGGGACAGGGGGAAATCGACATTCAGTACTTC.

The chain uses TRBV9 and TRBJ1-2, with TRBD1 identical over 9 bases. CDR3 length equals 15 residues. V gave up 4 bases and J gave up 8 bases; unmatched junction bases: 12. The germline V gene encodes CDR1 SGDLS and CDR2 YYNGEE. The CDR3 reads CASSLITGGQRGYTF. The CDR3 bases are TGTGCCAGCAGCTTAATAACAGGGGGCCAACGGGGCTACACCTTC.

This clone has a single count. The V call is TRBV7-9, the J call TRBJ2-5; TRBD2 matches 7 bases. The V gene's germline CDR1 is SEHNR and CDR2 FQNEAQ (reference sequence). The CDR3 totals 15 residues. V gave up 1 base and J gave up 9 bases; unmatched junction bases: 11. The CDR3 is CASSLGGTKERAQYF. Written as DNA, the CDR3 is TGTGCCAGCAGCTTAGGGGGGACTAAAGAGAGGGCCCAGTACTTC.

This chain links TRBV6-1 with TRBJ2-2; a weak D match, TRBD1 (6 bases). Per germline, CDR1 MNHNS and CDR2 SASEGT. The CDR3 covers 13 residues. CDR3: CAIKLGGTGELFF. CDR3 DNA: TGTGCGATTAAGTTAGGGGGCACCGGGGAGCTGTTTTTT.

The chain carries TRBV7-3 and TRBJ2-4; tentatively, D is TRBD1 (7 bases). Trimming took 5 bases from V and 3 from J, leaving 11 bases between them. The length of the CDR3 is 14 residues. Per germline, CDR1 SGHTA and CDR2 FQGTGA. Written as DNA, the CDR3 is TGTGCCAGCAGCCTCCAGGGGGGCAAAAACATTCAGTACTTC. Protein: CASSLQGGKNIQYF.

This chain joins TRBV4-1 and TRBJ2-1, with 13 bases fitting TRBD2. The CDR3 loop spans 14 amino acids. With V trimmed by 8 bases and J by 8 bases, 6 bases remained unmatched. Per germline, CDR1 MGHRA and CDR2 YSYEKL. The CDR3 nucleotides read TGCGCCAGCGGAACTAGCGGGGGGGTGGATGAGCAGTTCTTC. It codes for CASGTSGGVDEQFF.